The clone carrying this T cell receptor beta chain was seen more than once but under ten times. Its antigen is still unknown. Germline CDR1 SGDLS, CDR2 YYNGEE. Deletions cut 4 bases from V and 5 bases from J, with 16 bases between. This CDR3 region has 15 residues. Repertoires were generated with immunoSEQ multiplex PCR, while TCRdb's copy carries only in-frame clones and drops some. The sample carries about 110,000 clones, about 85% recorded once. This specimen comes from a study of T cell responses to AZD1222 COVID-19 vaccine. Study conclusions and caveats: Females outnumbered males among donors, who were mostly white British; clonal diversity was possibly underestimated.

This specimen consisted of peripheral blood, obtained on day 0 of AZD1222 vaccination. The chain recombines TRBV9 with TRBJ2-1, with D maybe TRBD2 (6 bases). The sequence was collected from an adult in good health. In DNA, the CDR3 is TGTGCCAGCAGCCCCCGGGCGGGGAGCAACAATGAGCAGTTCTTC. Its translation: CASSPRAGSNNEQFF. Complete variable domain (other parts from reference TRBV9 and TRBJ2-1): DSGVTQTPKHLITATGQRVTLRCSPRSGDLSVYWYQQSLDQGLQFLIQYYNGEERAKGNILERFSAQQFPDLHSELNLSSLELGDSALYFCASSPRAGSNNEQFFGPGTRLTVL.